Listed below are T cell receptor beta chains from one sample, sequenced in a study of blood T cells in healthy people across ages. One entry per CDR3 protein, called by TCRdb with MiXCR from the 5' RACE reads. The sample records some 690,000 distinct CDR3 sequences, 22% being singletons. Sequenced material: blood. The receptor source for this set is a man in his sixties or seventies in good health. Each CDR3 is given with its conserved first and last residue. A D gene is named only where the DNA matches it firmly. Only part of the rows carry a size: once, few, many, or a class if the clone is expanded.

>TRBD1|TRBV5-1|TRBJ2-1|-
TGCGCCAGCAGCTTGGCCTGGGACAGGGAGCTTGAGCAGTTCTTC
CASSLAWDRELEQFF
>-|TRBV13|TRBJ2-2|few
TGTGCCAGCAGCCCCCGTATCTCGAACACCGGGGAGCTGTTTTTT
CASSPRISNTGELFF
>-|TRBV27|TRBJ2-1|-
TGTGCCAGCAGTTTTCGGGTTAATGTTGAGCAGTTCTTC
CASSFRVNVEQFF
>-|TRBV15|TRBJ2-6|few
TGTGCCACCAGCAGAGACCGGAACTCTGGGGCCAACGTCCTGACTTTC
CATSRDRNSGANVLTF
>TRBD1|TRBV5-1|TRBJ1-1|-
TGCGCCAGCAGTTTTGGACAGGGGGGTGAAGCTTTCTTT
CASSFGQGGEAFF
>-|TRBV10-3|TRBJ1-1|-
TGTGCCATCAGTGTTTCGACGGTGAACACTGAAGCTTTCTTT
CAISVSTVNTEAFF
>-|TRBV6-6|TRBJ2-3|-
TGTGCCAGCAGGAAAACTGGGGGGACAGATACGCAGTATTTT
CASRKTGGTDTQYF
>-|TRBV9|TRBJ1-4|many
TGTGCCAGCAGCGTAGTAGGTAACGCTAATGAAAAACTGTTTTTT
CASSVVGNANEKLFF
>TRBD2|TRBV6-6|TRBJ2-3|-
TGTGCCAGCAAACCCCCGGGGGGGGTCACAGATACGCAGTATTTT
CASKPPGGVTDTQYF
>-|TRBV6-2/TRBV6-3|TRBJ2-5|few
TGTGCCAGCGCCTACGGGACTCGATTGGGTGAGACCCAGTACTTC
CASAYGTRLGETQYF
>-|TRBV6-2/TRBV6-3|TRBJ2-7|-
TGTGCCAGCAGTTGGCAGGGTGGCGGTTACGAGCAGTACTTC
CASSWQGGGYEQYF
>-|TRBV7-8|TRBJ2-7|-
TGTGCCAGCGGACAGACCTACGAGCAGTACTTC
CASGQTYEQYF
>TRBD1|TRBV12-3/TRBV12-4|TRBJ1-5|few
TGTGCCAGCAGCCCTGACAGGGGGCTTTTCAATCAGCCCCAGCATTTT
CASSPDRGLFNQPQHF
>-|TRBV13|TRBJ2-1|-
TGTGCCAGCAGCTCAGCCGGCCTGAAATACAATGAGCAGTTCTTC
CASSSAGLKYNEQFF
>-|TRBV12-3/TRBV12-4|TRBJ1-5|-
TGTGCCAGCAGTTTTGGGTTAGCGGCTCAGCCCCAGCATTTT
CASSFGLAAQPQHF
>-|TRBV28|TRBJ1-5|-
TGTGCCAGCAGGGGCTCGGGGGGCTGGAATCAGCCCCAGCATTTT
CASRGSGGWNQPQHF
>-|TRBV7-2|TRBJ1-1|-
TGTGCCAGCAACCGATTGTTCGGCACTGAAGCTTTCTTT
CASNRLFGTEAFF
>-|TRBV3-1|TRBJ2-1|-
TGTGCCAGCAGCCAATCACAGGGACGGCACAAGCAGTTCTTC
CASSQSQGRHKQFF
>-|TRBV6-2/TRBV6-3|TRBJ1-2|-
TGTGCCAGCAGTTACTCGGGGAGGGGATCCTCTGGCTACACCTTC
CASSYSGRGSSGYTF
>-|TRBV20-1|TRBJ2-1|-
TGCAGTGCCGCGAAAGGGTTTACCCCCTACAATGAGCAGTTCTTC
CSAAKGFTPYNEQFF
>TRBD1|TRBV2|TRBJ2-7|few
TGTGCCAGCAGTGCAACCGGACAGGCCACCGAGCAGTACTTC
CASSATGQATEQYF
>TRBD1|TRBV29-1|TRBJ1-4|many
TGCAGCGCCTATACCGGGACAGGGGCGTATGAAAAACTGTTTTTT
CSAYTGTGAYEKLFF
>TRBD1|TRBV12-3/TRBV12-4|TRBJ1-4|once
TGTGCCAGCAACCCGGGACAGGGGAATGAAAAACTGTTTTTT
CASNPGQGNEKLFF
>-|TRBV2|TRBJ2-5|once
TGTGCCAGCGGGGGACTGGACAGGATCTGGGAGACCCAGTACTTC
CASGGLDRIWETQYF
>-|TRBV12-3/TRBV12-4|TRBJ2-3|few
TGTGCCTGCAGTTATCACCGAACGGATTCGACAGATACGCAGTATTTT
CACSYHRTDSTDTQYF
>TRBD1|TRBV20-1|TRBJ1-4|-
TGCAGTGCTCAGGGGGCGCGCGGTGAAAAACTGTTTTTT
CSAQGARGEKLFF
>TRBD2|TRBV25-1|TRBJ2-2|-
TGTGCCAGCAGTGAGCTTCCTAGCGGGAGGGCCAACACCGGGGAGCTGTTTTTT
CASSELPSGRANTGELFF
>-|TRBV6-6|TRBJ2-3|-
TGTGCCAGCAGTTACCCAACCCACACAGATACGCAGTATTTT
CASSYPTHTDTQYF
>-|TRBV5-1|TRBJ1-2|-
TGCGCCAGCAGCCAGAATACGGGACAACTCTTTGGCTACACCTTC
CASSQNTGQLFGYTF
>-|TRBV13|TRBJ2-1|-
TGTGCCAGCAGCGACGGAAGCGGCGTAACAAGAGAGCAGTTCTTC
CASSDGSGVTREQFF
>TRBD1|TRBV28|TRBJ2-5|few
TGTGCCAGCCGGGACAGGGGTTTCGAGACCCAGTACTTC
CASRDRGFETQYF
>-|TRBV12-3/TRBV12-4|TRBJ2-1|few
TGTGCCAGCAGCTTGTGGGTGGCAGGGCAGTTCTTC
CASSLWVAGQFF
>-|TRBV24-1|TRBJ1-2|few
TGTGCCACCAGTGACTCCGTGAAGGGTGGCTACACCTTC
CATSDSVKGGYTF
>-|TRBV20-1|TRBJ1-2|few
TGCAGTGCTAGAGATGGAAGGACGAACAGGGTTAACTATGGCTACACCTTC
CSARDGRTNRVNYGYTF
>-|TRBV3-1|TRBJ1-2|-
TGTGCCAGCAGCCAAGATCGAATTGGGTTCGTGACTTTC
CASSQDRIGFVTF
>TRBD2|TRBV9|TRBJ2-1|-
TGTGCCAGCAGCGCCCCGGGAGGACTTATCAATGAGCAGTTCTTC
CASSAPGGLINEQFF
>-|TRBV6-1|TRBJ1-2|few
TGTGCCAGCAGTGAAAGGCTTGGAGGCTACACCTTC
CASSERLGGYTF
>-|TRBV28|TRBJ1-2|-
TGTGCCAGCAGGCCCAGCGTAGCTAACTATGGCTACACCTTC
CASRPSVANYGYTF
>-|TRBV12-3/TRBV12-4|TRBJ1-2|-
TGTGCCAGCAGCTCGACCGCTAACTCTGGCTACACCTTC
CASSSTANSGYTF
>-|TRBV5-1|TRBJ2-4|-
TGCGCCAGCAGCTTGGTCGACAGAGTAAACATTCAGTACTTC
CASSLVDRVNIQYF
>TRBD1|TRBV5-1|TRBJ1-6|-
TGCGCCAGCAGCTTCGGGACAGGGAGTTCACCCCTCCACTTT
CASSFGTGSSPLHF
>-|TRBV12-3/TRBV12-4|TRBJ1-2|few
TGTGCCAGCAGGAAGGAGGGGCTGACCAACTATGGCTACACCTTC
CASRKEGLTNYGYTF
>TRBD1|TRBV7-6|TRBJ2-1|-
TGTGCCAGCAGCCCCCGGACAGGGAGCGGCAATGAGCAGTTCTTC
CASSPRTGSGNEQFF
>TRBD1|TRBV27|TRBJ2-3|-
TGTGCCAGCAGTACAGGGGACGGATTTTTTATCACAGATACGCAGTATTTT
CASSTGDGFFITDTQYF